The source of this T cell receptor (beta chain) is a study of T-cell reconstitution after alpha-beta-depleted transplantation in children. Only a few counts were recorded for this clonotype. Unique molecular identifiers were used to barcode this TCRbeta library. TCRdb reanalysed the PCR reads using MiXCR and keeps one entry per CDR3 protein. The sample lists approximately 640,000 distinct CDR3 sequences, 15% to 20% seen once, with 1.1% in the top ten. This CDR3 has 17 residues. Germline trimming cut 6 bases from V and 0 bases from J; bases unmatched to any gene: 14. This sequence originates from a human donor who donated a stem cell graft to a child with acute myeloid leukemia. The V and J genes are TRBV12-3 or TRBV12-4 and TRBJ2-7; 7 nucleotides agree with TRBD1. The source material was PBMCs from the stem cell graft donor, sampled from the stem cell graft. The CDR3: CASSPHRDSRSSYEQYF. CDR3 coding DNA: TGTGCCAGCAGCCCCCACCGGGACAGCCGTAGCTCCTACGAGCAGTACTTC.